The present entry profiles one T cell receptor (beta chain) with its context. What it binds is unknown. The source of the sample is a study of cytomegalovirus exposure and HLA in healthy donors. Primers for the PCR totalled 60 Vbeta and 13 Jbeta. Repertoires were generated with immunoSEQ multiplex PCR, while TCRdb's copy carries only in-frame clones and drops some. The sample lists around 210,000 clones; around 78% were seen once. Whole-study findings and limits: More clonal expansion characterized HLA-associated TCR beta chains than equally common others in a later analysis.

The germline V gene encodes CDR1 SGHVS and CDR2 FNYEAQ. This CDR3 contains 14 residues. The V and J ends lost 2 bases and 3 bases respectively, with 8 bases between them. The receptor comes from a boy younger than 18 in good health and CMV-seronegative. Material: PBMCs. This rearrangement joins TRBV7-6 to TRBJ1-3, with D possibly being TRBD1 (6 bases). The CDR3, as DNA: TGTGCCAGCAGCTTACAGGGGTTTGGAAACACCATATATTTT. Its translation is CASSLQGFGNTIYF.